This TCR beta chain was recovered during a study of cytomegalovirus exposure and HLA in healthy donors. In the PCR, 60 Vbeta and 13 Jbeta primers were used. Measured with immunoSEQ multiplex PCR; TCRdb has only the in-frame clones, and not every one. Of 180,000 or so clones in the sample, around 80% were seen once. The clonotype originates from a woman under 30 in good health and CMV-seronegative. Input material: PBMCs.

CDR3 DNA: TGTGCCAGCAGCTTATTGGGGAGCGATACGCAGTATTTT. Translation: CASSLLGSDTQYF. The rearrangement links TRBV11-3 to TRBJ2-3, with D perhaps matching TRBD2 (5 bases). Trimming shortened V by 2 bases and J by 6 bases, and 9 bases separated the two germline ends. The CDR3 runs to 13 residues. The germline V gene has CDR1 SGHNT and CDR2 YENEEA.